The source of this TCR beta chain is a study of T cells after yellow fever vaccination. TCRdb processed the 5' RACE reads anew with MiXCR; each CDR3 protein has one entry. The data contain about 130,000 distinct CDR3 sequences, more than 7.5% of them singletons. CDR1 is MNHNS and CDR2 is SASEGT in the germline V gene. V was trimmed by 6 bases and J by 11 bases, leaving 14 bases between them. This CDR3 is built from 12 residues. The rearrangement uses TRBV6-1 and TRBJ1-5; the D is unclear. The receptor was isolated from a man younger than 35 who received the YFV17D yellow fever vaccine. The material sequenced was CD8+ T cells sorted from PBMCs, taken on the day of the yellow fever booster vaccination. In nucleotides, the CDR3 is TGTGCCAGCAGCTGGCCCCTGCGGGCCCAGCATTTT. This encodes CASSWPLRAQHF.